Listed below are T cell receptor beta chains from one sample, sequenced in a study of neurological immune-mediated disorders. TCRdb processed the 5' RACE reads anew with MiXCR; each CDR3 protein has one entry. The table includes under 50,000 distinct CDR3 sequences, about 23% detected once. The sample was PBMCs. The receptors were sampled from an older woman in good health. The CDR3 runs from the conserved cysteine through the conserved F or W. Each record gives: J gene, clone size, V gene, D gene, CDR3 protein, CDR3 DNA. D genes are given only for firm matches. The size of a clone is reported for some rows only, either as once, few or many, or as a class for expanded clones.

J gene: TRBJ2-1
clone size: many
V gene: TRBV7-7
D gene: .
CDR3 protein: CASSLAGAAFLNF
CDR3 DNA: TGTGCCAGCAGCTTAGCTGGAGCGGCTTTCCTTAACTTC

J gene: TRBJ1-5
clone size: many
V gene: TRBV7-2
D gene: .
CDR3 protein: CASSRGETQPQHF
CDR3 DNA: TGTGCCAGCAGCCGGGGAGAAACACAGCCCCAGCATTTT

J gene: TRBJ1-6
clone size: many
V gene: TRBV12-3/TRBV12-4
D gene: TRBD1
CDR3 protein: CASSLGQGIYNSPLHF
CDR3 DNA: TGTGCCAGCAGTTTAGGACAGGGGATTTATAATTCACCCCTCCACTTT

J gene: TRBJ1-3
clone size: once
V gene: TRBV3-1
D gene: .
CDR3 protein: CASSQNVLYGTIYF
CDR3 DNA: TGTGCCAGCAGCCAGAACGTACTTTACGGTACCATATATTTC

J gene: TRBJ2-5
clone size: .
V gene: TRBV12-3/TRBV12-4
D gene: TRBD2
CDR3 protein: CASSQGSWTSGGGTQYF
CDR3 DNA: TGTGCCAGCAGCCAAGGAAGCTGGACTAGCGGGGGCGGGACCCAGTACTTC

J gene: TRBJ1-4
clone size: .
V gene: TRBV10-3
D gene: .
CDR3 protein: CAISEGPNEKLFF
CDR3 DNA: TGTGCCATCAGTGAGGGGCCCAATGAAAAACTGTTTTTT

J gene: TRBJ2-2
clone size: many
V gene: TRBV5-1
D gene: .
CDR3 protein: CASSLLAGANTGELFF
CDR3 DNA: TGCGCCAGCAGCTTACTGGCAGGGGCGAACACCGGGGAGCTGTTTTTT

J gene: TRBJ2-6
clone size: many
V gene: TRBV6-6
D gene: .
CDR3 protein: CAGFLGGSSGANVLTF
CDR3 DNA: TGTGCCGGATTTTTGGGGGGTAGCTCTGGGGCCAACGTCCTGACTTTC

J gene: TRBJ1-6
clone size: many
V gene: TRBV7-6
D gene: TRBD1
CDR3 protein: CASSVGQGGNSPLHF
CDR3 DNA: TGTGCCAGCAGCGTTGGACAGGGCGGGAATTCACCCCTCCACTTT

J gene: TRBJ1-1
clone size: many
V gene: TRBV4-2
D gene: .
CDR3 protein: CASSQSAGAVSTEAFF
CDR3 DNA: TGTGCCAGCAGCCAATCTGCCGGGGCAGTGAGCACTGAAGCTTTCTTT

J gene: TRBJ2-1
clone size: many
V gene: TRBV15
D gene: .
CDR3 protein: CATSTEGRDEQFF
CDR3 DNA: TGTGCCACCAGCACCGAGGGAAGGGATGAGCAGTTCTTC

J gene: TRBJ1-1
clone size: few
V gene: TRBV3-1
D gene: .
CDR3 protein: CASSQGVGGVVRSEAFF
CDR3 DNA: TGTGCCAGCAGCCAAGGGGTAGGAGGGGTTGTTAGGTCTGAAGCTTTCTTT

J gene: TRBJ1-1
clone size: .
V gene: TRBV6-5
D gene: .
CDR3 protein: CASSSRAYGRTEAFF
CDR3 DNA: TGTGCTAGCAGTTCCAGGGCGTACGGTAGGACTGAAGCTTTCTTT

J gene: TRBJ1-2
clone size: few
V gene: TRBV12-3/TRBV12-4
D gene: TRBD1
CDR3 protein: CASRKQGAFPYGHTF
CDR3 DNA: TGTGCCAGCAGAAAACAGGGGGCATTCCCCTATGGCCACACCTTC

J gene: TRBJ2-1
clone size: .
V gene: TRBV7-2
D gene: .
CDR3 protein: CASSSPRREQFF
CDR3 DNA: TGTGCCAGCAGCTCCCCCCGTCGTGAGCAGTTCTTC

J gene: TRBJ2-4
clone size: .
V gene: TRBV5-1
D gene: TRBD2
CDR3 protein: CASSRGLAGANIQYF
CDR3 DNA: TGTGCCAGCAGCCGAGGACTAGCGGGAGCGAACATTCAGTACTTC

J gene: TRBJ2-3
clone size: many
V gene: TRBV10-3
D gene: TRBD2
CDR3 protein: CAISEPTSGRPDTQYF
CDR3 DNA: TGTGCCATCAGTGAGCCGACTAGCGGGAGGCCCGATACGCAGTATTTT

J gene: TRBJ2-7
clone size: once
V gene: TRBV5-1
D gene: .
CDR3 protein: CASSPTDRRYEQYF
CDR3 DNA: TGCGCCAGCAGCCCCACGGACAGACGGTACGAGCAGTACTTC

J gene: TRBJ1-2
clone size: many
V gene: TRBV7-9
D gene: TRBD1
CDR3 protein: CASSSTTPASGTGFGGYGYTF
CDR3 DNA: TGTGCCAGCAGCTCAACTACCCCGGCCTCCGGGACAGGGTTTGGAGGATATGGCTACACCTTC

J gene: TRBJ1-1
clone size: .
V gene: TRBV20-1
D gene: .
CDR3 protein: CSASPGMGDFF
CDR3 DNA: TGCAGTGCTAGTCCGGGCATGGGAGATTTCTTT